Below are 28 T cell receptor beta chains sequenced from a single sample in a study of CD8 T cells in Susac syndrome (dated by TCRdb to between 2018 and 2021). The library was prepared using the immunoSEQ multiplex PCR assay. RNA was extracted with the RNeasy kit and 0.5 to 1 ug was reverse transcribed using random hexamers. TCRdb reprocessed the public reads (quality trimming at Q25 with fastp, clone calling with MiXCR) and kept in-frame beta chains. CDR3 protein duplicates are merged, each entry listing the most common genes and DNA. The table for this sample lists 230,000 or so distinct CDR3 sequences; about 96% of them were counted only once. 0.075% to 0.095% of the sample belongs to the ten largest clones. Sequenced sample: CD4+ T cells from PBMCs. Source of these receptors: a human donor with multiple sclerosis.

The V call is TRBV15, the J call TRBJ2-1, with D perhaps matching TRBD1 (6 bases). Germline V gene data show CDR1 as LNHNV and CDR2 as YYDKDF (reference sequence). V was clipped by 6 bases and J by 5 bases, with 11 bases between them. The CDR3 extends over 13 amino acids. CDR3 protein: CATRFAGDNEQFF. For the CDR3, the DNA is TGTGCCACCAGGTTTGCAGGGGACAATGAGCAGTTCTTC.

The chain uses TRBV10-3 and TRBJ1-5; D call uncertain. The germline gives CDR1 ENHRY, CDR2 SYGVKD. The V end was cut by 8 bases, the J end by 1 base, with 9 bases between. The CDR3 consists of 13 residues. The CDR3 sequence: CAISRESNQPQHF. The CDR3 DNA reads TGTGCCATCTCAAGGGAGAGCAATCAGCCCCAGCATTTT.

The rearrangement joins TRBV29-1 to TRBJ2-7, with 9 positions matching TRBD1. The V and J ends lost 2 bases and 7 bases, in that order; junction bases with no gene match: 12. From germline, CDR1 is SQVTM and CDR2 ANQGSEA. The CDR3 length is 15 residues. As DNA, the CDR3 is TGCAGCGTTGAAATCGGCGGACAGGGGTTTGGGGAGCAGTACTTC. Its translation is CSVEIGGQGFGEQYF.

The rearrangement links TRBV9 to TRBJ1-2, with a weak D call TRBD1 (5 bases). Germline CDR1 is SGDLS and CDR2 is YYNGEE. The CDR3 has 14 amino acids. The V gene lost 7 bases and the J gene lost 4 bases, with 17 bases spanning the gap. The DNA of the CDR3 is TGTGCCAGCCCCCGGGGGAGGGAGGCCTATGGCTACACCTTC. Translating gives CASPRGREAYGYTF.

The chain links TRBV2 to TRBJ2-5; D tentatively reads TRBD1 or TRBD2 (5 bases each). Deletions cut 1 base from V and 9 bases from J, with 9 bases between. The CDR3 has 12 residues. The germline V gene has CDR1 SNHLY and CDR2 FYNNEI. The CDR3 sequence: CASSEVGTAQYF. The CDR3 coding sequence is TGTGCCAGCAGTGAAGTTGGGACGGCCCAGTACTTC.

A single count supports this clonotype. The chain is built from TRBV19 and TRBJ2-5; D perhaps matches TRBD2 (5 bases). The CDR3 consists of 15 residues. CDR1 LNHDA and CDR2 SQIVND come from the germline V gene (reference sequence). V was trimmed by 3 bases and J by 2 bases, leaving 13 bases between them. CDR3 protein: CASSMVSGWQETQYF. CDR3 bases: TGTGCCAGTAGTATGGTTTCGGGGTGGCAAGAGACCCAGTACTTC.

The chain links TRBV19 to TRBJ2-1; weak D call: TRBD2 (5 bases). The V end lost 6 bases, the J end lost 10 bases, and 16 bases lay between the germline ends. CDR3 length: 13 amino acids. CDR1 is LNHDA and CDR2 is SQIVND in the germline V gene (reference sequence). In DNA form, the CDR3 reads TGTGCCAGTAGCTCCGTAGAGGGAGAGGAGCAGTTCTTC. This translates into CASSSVEGEEQFF.

DNA for the CDR3: TGTGCCAGCAGCCAAGCATCCGGGACGGGGGGAAAACTGTTTTTT. Protein: CASSQASGTGGKLFF. V usage is TRBV3-1 and J usage is TRBJ1-4; D may be TRBD1 (5 bases). The CDR3 is 15 amino acids. Germline V gene data show CDR1 as LGHDT and CDR2 as YNNKEL (reference sequence). Trimming stripped 1 base from V and 10 bases from J, with 16 bases between.

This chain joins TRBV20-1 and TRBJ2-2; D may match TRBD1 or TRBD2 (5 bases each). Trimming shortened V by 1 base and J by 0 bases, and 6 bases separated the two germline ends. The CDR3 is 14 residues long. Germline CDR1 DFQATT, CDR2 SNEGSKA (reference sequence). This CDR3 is CSARGGPNTGELFF. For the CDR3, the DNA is TGCAGTGCTAGAGGGGGACCGAACACCGGGGAGCTGTTTTTT.

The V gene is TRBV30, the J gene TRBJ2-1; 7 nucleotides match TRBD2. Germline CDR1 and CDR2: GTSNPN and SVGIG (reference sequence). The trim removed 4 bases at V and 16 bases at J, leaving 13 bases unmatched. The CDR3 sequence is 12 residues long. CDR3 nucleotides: TGTGCCTGGAACTTCGGGGGGACGGCCCCCTTCTTC. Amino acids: CAWNFGGTAPFF. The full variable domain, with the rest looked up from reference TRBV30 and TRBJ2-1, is SQTIHQWPATLVQPVGSPLSLECTVEGTSNPNLYWYRQAAGRGLQLLFYSVGIGQISSEVPQNLSASRPQDRQFILSSKKLLLSDSGFYLCAWNFGGTAPFFGPGTRLTVL.

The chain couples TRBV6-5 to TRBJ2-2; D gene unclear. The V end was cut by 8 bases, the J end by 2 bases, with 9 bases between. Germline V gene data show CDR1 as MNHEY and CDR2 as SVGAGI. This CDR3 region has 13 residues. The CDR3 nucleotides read TGTGCCAGCTTTACCATTAACACCGGGGAGCTGTTTTTT. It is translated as CASFTINTGELFF.

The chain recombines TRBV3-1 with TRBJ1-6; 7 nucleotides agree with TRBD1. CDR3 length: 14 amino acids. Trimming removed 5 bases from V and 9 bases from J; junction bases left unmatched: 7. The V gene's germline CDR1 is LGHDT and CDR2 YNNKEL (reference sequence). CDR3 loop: CASSEGAKGSPLHF. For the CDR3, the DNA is TGTGCCAGCAGCGAGGGGGCGAAGGGTTCACCCCTCCACTTT.

CDR3 nucleotide sequence: TGTGCCAGCAGTTACTCGAGGTCTAGCGGGAGCAATGAGCAGTTCTTC. Translated: CASSYSRSSGSNEQFF. The rearrangement joins TRBV6-2 or TRBV6-3 to TRBJ2-1, with 10 positions matching TRBD2. Unmatched junction bases numbered 5, after V lost 0 bases and J lost 6 bases. There are 16 residues in the CDR3. In germline, CDR1 is MNHEY, CDR2 SVGEGT.

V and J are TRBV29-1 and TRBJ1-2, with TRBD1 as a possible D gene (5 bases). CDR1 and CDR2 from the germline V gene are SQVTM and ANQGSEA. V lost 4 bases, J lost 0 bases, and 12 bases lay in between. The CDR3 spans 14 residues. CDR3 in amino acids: CSVVKGEANYGYTF. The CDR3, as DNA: TGCAGCGTTGTTAAAGGGGAAGCTAACTATGGCTACACCTTC.

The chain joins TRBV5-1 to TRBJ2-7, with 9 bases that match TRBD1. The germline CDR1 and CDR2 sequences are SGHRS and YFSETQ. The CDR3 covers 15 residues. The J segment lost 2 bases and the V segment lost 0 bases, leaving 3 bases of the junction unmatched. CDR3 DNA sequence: TGCGCCAGCAGCTTGGTTTGGACAGGGGCCTACGAGCAGTACTTC. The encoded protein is CASSLVWTGAYEQYF.

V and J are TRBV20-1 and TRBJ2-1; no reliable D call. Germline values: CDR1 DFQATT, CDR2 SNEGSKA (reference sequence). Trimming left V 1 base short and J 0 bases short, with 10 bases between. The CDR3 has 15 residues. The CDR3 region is CSARAVRSSYNEQFF. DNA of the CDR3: TGCAGTGCTAGAGCGGTCCGCTCCTCCTACAATGAGCAGTTCTTC.

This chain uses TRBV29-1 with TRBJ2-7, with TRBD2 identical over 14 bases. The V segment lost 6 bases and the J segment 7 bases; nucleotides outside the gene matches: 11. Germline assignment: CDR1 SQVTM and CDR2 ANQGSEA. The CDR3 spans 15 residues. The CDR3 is CSVRGLAGGPGEQYF. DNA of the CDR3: TGCAGCGTCCGAGGACTAGCGGGGGGACCGGGGGAGCAGTACTTC.

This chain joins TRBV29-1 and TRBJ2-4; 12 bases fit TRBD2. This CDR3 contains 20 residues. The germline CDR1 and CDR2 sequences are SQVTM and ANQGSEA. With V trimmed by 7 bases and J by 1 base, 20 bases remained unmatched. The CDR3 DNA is TGCAGCGCATTCATAGGCGGGCTAGCGGGAGGGAGTGTCGCCAAAAACATTCAGTACTTC. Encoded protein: CSAFIGGLAGGSVAKNIQYF.

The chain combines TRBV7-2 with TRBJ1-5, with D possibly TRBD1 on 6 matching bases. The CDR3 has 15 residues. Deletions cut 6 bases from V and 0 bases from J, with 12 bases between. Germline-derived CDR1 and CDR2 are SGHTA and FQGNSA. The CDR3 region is CASRPGTNSNQPQHF. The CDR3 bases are TGTGCCAGCAGACCTGGGACAAATAGCAATCAGCCCCAGCATTTT.

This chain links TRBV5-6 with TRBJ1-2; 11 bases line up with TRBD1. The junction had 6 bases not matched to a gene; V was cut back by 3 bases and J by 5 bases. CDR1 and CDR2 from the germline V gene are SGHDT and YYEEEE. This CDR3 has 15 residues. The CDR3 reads CASSSRTGGFYGYTF. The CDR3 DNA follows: TGTGCCAGCAGCTCCAGGACAGGGGGCTTTTATGGCTACACCTTC. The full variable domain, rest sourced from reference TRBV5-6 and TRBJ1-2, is DAGVTQSPTHLIKTRGQQVTLRCSPKSGHDTVSWYQQALGQGPQFIFQYYEEEERQRGNFPDRFSGHQFPNYSSELNVNALLLGDSALYLCASSSRTGGFYGYTFGSGTRLTVV.

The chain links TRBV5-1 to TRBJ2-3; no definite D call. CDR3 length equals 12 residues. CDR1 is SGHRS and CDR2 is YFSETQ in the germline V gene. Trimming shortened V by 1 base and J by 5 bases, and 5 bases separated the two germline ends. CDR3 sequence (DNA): TGCGCCAGCAGCTTGTCTCTAGATACGCAGTATTTT. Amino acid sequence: CASSLSLDTQYF.

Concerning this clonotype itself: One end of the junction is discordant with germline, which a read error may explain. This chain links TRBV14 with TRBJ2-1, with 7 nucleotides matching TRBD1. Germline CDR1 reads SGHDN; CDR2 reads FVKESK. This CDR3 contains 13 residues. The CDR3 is CASSQEAGTERFF. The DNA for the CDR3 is TGTGCCAGCAGCCAAGAGGCCGGGACAGAGCGGTTCTTC.

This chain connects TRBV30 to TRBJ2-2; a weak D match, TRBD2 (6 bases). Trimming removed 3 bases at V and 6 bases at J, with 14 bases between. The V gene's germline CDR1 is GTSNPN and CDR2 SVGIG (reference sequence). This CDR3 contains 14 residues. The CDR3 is CAWSMGLPAGELFF. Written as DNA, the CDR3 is TGTGCCTGGAGCATGGGACTCCCGGCCGGGGAGCTGTTTTTT.

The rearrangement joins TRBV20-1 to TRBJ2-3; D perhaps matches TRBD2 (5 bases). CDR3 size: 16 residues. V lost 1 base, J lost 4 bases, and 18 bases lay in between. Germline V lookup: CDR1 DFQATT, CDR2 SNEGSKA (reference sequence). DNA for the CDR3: TGCAGTGCTAGAGTTCTGCGGGTGATGGGCGCAGATACGCAGTATTTT. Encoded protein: CSARVLRVMGADTQYF.

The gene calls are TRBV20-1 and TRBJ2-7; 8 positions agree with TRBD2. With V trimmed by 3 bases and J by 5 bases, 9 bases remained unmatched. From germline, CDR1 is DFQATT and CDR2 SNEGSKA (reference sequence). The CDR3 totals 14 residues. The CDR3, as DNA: TGCAGTGCTAGTCTCGGGAGGGCCTGGGACGAGCAGTACTTC. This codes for CSASLGRAWDEQYF.

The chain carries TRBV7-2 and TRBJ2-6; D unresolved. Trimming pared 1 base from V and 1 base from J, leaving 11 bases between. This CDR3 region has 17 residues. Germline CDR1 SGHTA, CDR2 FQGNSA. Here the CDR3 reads CASSLVATASGANVLTF. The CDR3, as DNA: TGTGCCAGCAGCTTAGTCGCGACTGCTTCTGGGGCCAACGTCCTGACTTTC. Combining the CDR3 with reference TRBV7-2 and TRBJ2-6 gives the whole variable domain GAGVSQSPSNKVTEKGKDVELRCDPISGHTALYWYRQSLGQGLEFLIYFQGNSAPDKSGLPSDRFSAERTGGSVSTLTIQRTQQEDSAVYLCASSLVATASGANVLTFGAGSRLTVL.

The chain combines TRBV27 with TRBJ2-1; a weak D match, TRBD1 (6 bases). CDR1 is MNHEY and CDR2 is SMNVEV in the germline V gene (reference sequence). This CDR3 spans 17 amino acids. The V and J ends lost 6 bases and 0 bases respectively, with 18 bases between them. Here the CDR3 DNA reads TGTGCCAGCAGGCAACCGGGACAACGGAGCTCCTACAATGAGCAGTTCTTC. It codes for CASRQPGQRSSYNEQFF.

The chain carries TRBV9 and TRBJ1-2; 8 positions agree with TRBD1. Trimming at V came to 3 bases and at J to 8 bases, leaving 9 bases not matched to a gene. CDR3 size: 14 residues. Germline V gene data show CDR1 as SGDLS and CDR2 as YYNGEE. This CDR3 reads CASSAIRTGQGYTF. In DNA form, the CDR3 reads TGTGCCAGCAGCGCAATCCGGACAGGGCAAGGCTACACCTTC.